Listed below are T cell receptor beta chains from one sample, sequenced in a study of T-cell reconstitution after alpha-beta-depleted transplantation in children. MiXCR, applied by TCRdb to the PCR reads, yields one record per CDR3 protein. Altogether hundreds of thousands of distinct CDR3 sequences are present, more than 20% being singletons, with the ten largest covering around an eighth. Material: PBMCs, mostly from graft donor cells, obtained 360 days after TCRalphabeta/CD19-depleted stem cell transplant. The origin of the receptors is a boy in the first two years of life who had a stem cell transplant for acute myeloid leukemia, so the T cells may come from the graft donor. Each CDR3 is given with its conserved first and last residue. The D gene is left open where the match is weak. A clone size is listed for some rows: how often the clone was seen (once, few, many), or a class if it is expanded.

v_gene	d_gene	j_gene	abundance	CDR3aa	CDR3nt
TRBV27	TRBD2	TRBJ2-3	many	CASSFSAGGRTDTQYF	TGTGCCAGCAGTTTCTCAGCGGGGGGGAGGACAGATACGCAGTATTTT
TRBV5-1	TRBD1	TRBJ2-2	many	CASSRTGAGELFF	TGCGCCAGCAGCAGGACAGGGGCCGGGGAGCTGTTTTTT
TRBV15	TRBD1	TRBJ2-2	many	CATSTRQGVRVAGELFF	TGTGCCACCAGCACAAGACAGGGAGTAAGAGTTGCCGGGGAGCTGTTTTTT
TRBV6-1	.	TRBJ2-3	.	CASRDPGSTDTQYF	TGTGCCAGCAGGGACCCGGGGAGCACAGATACGCAGTATTTT
TRBV4-1	.	TRBJ2-3	few	CASSPMPVTDTQYF	TGCGCCAGCAGCCCGATGCCGGTTACAGATACGCAGTATTTT
TRBV12-3/TRBV12-4	.	TRBJ1-2	.	CASSFLDSYGYTF	TGTGCCAGCAGTTTTCTGGACAGTTATGGCTACACCTTC
TRBV14	.	TRBJ2-1	few	CASSQDRQANEQFF	TGTGCCAGCAGCCAAGATAGACAGGCAAATGAGCAGTTCTTC
TRBV6-1	.	TRBJ1-5	.	CASRSREGQPQHF	TGTGCCAGCCGAAGTAGGGAGGGGCAGCCCCAGCATTTT
TRBV24-1	.	TRBJ2-5	.	CATSESETQYF	TGTGCCACCAGTGAGAGCGAGACCCAGTACTTC
TRBV2	.	TRBJ1-1	many	CASQGGNTEAFF	TGTGCCAGCCAGGGAGGGAACACTGAAGCTTTCTTT